This TCR beta chain was obtained from a study of shared clonotypes between healthy human individuals. Here immunoSEQ multiplex PCR was the method, and the copy in TCRdb shows in-frame clones only, minus some. This table has roughly 2,000,000 clones, about 95% appearing once. This CDR3 comprises 14 residues. Cells designated naive CD8 were CD45RO-negative and were positively selected for CCR7, with terminally differentiated effector memory CD45RA+ cells excluded. This TCR was sampled from a man between 18 and 29 years old in good health. Sequenced material: naive CD8+ T cells sorted from blood. This chain joins TRBV7-5 and TRBJ2-7; the table's TRBD1 call for D was not verified on the DNA. TRBV7-5 has pseudogene status. The CDR3 nucleotides are TGTGCCAGAAGCTCGAACAGGGTGTTCGGTAAGCAGTACTTC. It is translated as CARSSNRVFGKQYF.